This T cell receptor beta chain was found in a study of shared clonotypes between healthy human individuals. Broader study findings: Rarefaction revealed incomplete sorted-subset sequencing despite large depth.

As to this clone: As yet, its antigen is unknown.

Sequenced by immunoSEQ multiplex PCR; TCRdb stores in-frame clones only, minus some. The profile covers roughly 1,500,000 clones, with about 98.5% appearing a single time and about 0.4% taken by the ten largest. This receptor was obtained from a young man in good health. The sample consisted of naive CD4+ T cells sorted from blood. Documented subset: CD45RA+ positively selected.

The CDR3 DNA sequence: TGTGCCAGTACCATCGGGAGGCTACAGAATCAGCCCCAGCATTTT. This translates into CASTIGRLQNQPQHF. The chain couples TRBV19 to TRBJ1-5; D remains unclear. Germline V CDR1 and CDR2: LNHDA, SQIVND (reference sequence). The CDR3 consists of 15 residues. The V gene lost 7 bases and the J gene lost 4 bases, with 17 bases spanning the gap.